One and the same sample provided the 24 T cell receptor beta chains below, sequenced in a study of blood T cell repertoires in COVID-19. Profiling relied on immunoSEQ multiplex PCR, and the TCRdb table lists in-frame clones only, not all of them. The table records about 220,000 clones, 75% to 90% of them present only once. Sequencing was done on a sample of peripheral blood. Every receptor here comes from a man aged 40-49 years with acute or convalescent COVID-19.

CDR3: CASTPSTDTQYF. In nucleotides, the CDR3 is TGTGCCAGCACTCCTAGCACAGATACGCAGTATTTT. The chain has TRBV28 and TRBJ2-3; no clear D. CDR1 is MDHEN, CDR2 SYDVKM, per germline. CDR3 length: 12 residues. With 7 bases removed from V and 0 bases from J, the gap between germline ends came to 5 bases.

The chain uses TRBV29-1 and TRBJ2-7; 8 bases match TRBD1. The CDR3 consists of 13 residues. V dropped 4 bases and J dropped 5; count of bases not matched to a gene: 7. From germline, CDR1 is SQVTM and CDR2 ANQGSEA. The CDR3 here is CSVVEVTGDEQYF. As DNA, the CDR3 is TGCAGCGTTGTTGAGGTGACAGGGGACGAGCAGTACTTC.

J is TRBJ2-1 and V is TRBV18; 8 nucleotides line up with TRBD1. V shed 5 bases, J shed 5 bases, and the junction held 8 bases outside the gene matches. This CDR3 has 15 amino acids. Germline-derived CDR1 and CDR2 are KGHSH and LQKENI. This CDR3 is CASSEGQDLNNEQFF. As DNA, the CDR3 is TGTGCCAGCTCAGAGGGACAGGATTTGAACAATGAGCAGTTCTTC.

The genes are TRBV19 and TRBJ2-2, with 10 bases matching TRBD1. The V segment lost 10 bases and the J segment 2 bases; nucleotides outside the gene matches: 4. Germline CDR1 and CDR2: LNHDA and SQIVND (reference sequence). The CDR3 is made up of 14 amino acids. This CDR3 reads CAIRDRGNTGELFF. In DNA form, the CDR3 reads TGTGCCATTAGGGACAGGGGTAACACCGGGGAGCTGTTTTTT.

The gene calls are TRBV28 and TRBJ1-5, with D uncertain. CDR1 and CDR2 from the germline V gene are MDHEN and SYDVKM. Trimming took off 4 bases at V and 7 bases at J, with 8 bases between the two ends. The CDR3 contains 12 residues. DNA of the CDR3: TGTGCCAGCAGTTGGACTGGACAGCCCCAGCATTTT. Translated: CASSWTGQPQHF. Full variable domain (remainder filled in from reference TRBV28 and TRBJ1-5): DVKVTQSSRYLVKRTGEKVFLECVQDMDHENMFWYRQDPGLGLRLIYFSYDVKMKEKGDIPEGYSVSREKKERFSLILESASTNQTSMYLCASSWTGQPQHFGDGTRLSIL.

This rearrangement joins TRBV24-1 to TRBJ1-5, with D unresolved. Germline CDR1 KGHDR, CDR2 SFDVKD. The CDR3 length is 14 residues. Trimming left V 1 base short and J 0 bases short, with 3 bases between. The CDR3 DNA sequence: TGTGCCACCAGTGATTTCAATAGCAATCAGCCCCAGCATTTT. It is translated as CATSDFNSNQPQHF.

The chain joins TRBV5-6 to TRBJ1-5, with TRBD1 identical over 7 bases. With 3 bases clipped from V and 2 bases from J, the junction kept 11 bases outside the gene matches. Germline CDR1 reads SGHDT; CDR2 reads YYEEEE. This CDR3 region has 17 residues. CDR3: CASSSLAGTAGNQPQHF. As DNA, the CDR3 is TGTGCCAGCAGCTCCTTGGCCGGGACAGCGGGCAATCAGCCCCAGCATTTT.

The CDR3 is CASSASPGCSGNTIYF. The CDR3, as DNA: TGTGCCAGCAGCGCTTCTCCAGGGTGCTCTGGAAACACCATATATTTT. This chain uses TRBV21-1 with TRBJ1-3; the table's D gene call, TRBD1, was not cross checked with the DNA. TRBV21-1 constitutes a pseudogene. This CDR3 contains 16 residues.

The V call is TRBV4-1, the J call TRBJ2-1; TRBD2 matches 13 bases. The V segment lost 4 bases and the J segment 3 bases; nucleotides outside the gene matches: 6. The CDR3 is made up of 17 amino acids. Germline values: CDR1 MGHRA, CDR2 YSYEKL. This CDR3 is CASSPGLAGLVYNEQFF. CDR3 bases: TGCGCCAGCAGCCCGGGACTAGCGGGACTTGTCTACAATGAGCAGTTCTTC.

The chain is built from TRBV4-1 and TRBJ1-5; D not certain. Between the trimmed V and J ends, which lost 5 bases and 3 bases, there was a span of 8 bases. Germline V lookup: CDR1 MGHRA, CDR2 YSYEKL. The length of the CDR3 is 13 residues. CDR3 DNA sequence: TGCGCCAGCAGCAAGCAGGACAATCAGCCCCAGCATTTT. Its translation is CASSKQDNQPQHF.

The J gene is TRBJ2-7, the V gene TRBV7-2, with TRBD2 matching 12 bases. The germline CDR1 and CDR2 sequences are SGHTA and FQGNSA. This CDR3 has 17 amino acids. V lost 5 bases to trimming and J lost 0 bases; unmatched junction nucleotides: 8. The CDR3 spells CASSGGVLAGGSYEQYF. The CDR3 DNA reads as TGTGCCAGCAGCGGGGGGGTACTAGCGGGAGGCTCCTACGAGCAGTACTTC.

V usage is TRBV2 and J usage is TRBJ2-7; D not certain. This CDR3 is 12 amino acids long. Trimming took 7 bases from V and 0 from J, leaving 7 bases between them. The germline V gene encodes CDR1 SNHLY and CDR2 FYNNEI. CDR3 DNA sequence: TGTGCCAGCACGGGTCGCTCCTACGAGCAGTACTTC. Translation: CASTGRSYEQYF.

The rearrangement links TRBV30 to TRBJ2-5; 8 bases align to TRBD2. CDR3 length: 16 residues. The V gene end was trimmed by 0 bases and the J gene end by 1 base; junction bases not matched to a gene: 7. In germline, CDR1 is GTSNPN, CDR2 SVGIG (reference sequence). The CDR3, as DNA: TGTGCCTGGAGTGTTCTAGCGGGCGGGGGCCAAGAGACCCAGTACTTC. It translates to CAWSVLAGGGQETQYF.

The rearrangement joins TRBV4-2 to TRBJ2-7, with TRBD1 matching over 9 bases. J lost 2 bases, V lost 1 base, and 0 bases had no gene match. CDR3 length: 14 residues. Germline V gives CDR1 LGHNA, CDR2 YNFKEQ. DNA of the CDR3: TGTGCCAGCAGCCAAGGGGACAGGGCCTACGAGCAGTACTTC. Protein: CASSQGDRAYEQYF.

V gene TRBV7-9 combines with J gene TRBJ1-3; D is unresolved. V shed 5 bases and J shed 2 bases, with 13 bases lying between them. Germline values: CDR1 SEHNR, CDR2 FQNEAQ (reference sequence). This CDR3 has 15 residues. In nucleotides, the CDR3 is TGTGCCAGCAGCCGAATTGACACCACTGGAAACACCATATATTTT. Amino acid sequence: CASSRIDTTGNTIYF.

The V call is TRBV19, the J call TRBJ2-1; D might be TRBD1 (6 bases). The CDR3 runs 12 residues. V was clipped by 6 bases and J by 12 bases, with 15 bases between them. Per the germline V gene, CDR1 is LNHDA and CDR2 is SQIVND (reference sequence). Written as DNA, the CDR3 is TGTGCCAGTAGCGGAGCAGGGGCAAGGCAGTTCTTC. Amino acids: CASSGAGARQFF.

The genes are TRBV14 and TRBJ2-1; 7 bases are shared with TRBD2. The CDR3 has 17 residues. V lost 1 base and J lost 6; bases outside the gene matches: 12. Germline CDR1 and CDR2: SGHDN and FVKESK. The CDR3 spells CASSQGGGTTPSNEQFF. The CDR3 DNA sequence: TGTGCCAGCAGCCAAGGGGGGGGGACGACCCCCTCCAATGAGCAGTTCTTC.

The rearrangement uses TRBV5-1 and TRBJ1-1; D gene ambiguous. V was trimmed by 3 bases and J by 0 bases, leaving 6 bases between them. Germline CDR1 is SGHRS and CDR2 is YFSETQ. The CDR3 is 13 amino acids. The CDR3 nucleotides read TGCGCCAGCAGCTCTGACATGAACACTGAAGCTTTCTTT. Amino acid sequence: CASSSDMNTEAFF.

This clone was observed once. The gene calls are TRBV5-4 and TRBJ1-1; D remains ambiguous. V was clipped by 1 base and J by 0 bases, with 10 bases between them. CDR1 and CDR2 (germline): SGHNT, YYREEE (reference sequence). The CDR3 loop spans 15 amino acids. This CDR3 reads CASSLSSGLNTEAFF. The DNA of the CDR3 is TGTGCCAGCAGCTTGTCAAGTGGCCTGAACACTGAAGCTTTCTTT.

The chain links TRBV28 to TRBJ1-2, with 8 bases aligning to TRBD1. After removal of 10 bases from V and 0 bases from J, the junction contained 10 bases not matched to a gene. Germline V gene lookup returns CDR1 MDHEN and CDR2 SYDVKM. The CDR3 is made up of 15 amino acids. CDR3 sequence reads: CAIGGTGLSNYGYTF. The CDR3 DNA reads TGTGCCATAGGAGGGACAGGTCTTTCTAACTATGGCTACACCTTC.

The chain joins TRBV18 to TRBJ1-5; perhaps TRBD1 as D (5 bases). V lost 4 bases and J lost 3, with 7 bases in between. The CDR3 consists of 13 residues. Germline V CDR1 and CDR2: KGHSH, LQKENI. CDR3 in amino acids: CASSQQDNQPQHF. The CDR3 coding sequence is TGTGCCAGCTCACAACAGGACAATCAGCCCCAGCATTTT.

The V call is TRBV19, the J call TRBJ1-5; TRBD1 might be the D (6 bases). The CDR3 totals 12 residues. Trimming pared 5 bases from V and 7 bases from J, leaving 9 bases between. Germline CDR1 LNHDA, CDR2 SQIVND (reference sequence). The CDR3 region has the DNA TGTGCCAGTAGTCAGGGGTTGCAGCCCCAGCATTTT. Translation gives CASSQGLQPQHF.

The CDR3 spells CATSRVDRGAQPQHF. CDR3 DNA: TGTGCCACCAGCAGGGTTGACAGGGGGGCCCAGCCCCAGCATTTT. This sequence joins TRBV15 and TRBJ1-5, with TRBD1 identical over 9 bases. After removal of 3 bases from V and 7 bases from J, the junction contained 7 bases not matched to a gene. The length of the CDR3 is 15 residues. In germline, CDR1 is LNHNV, CDR2 YYDKDF (reference sequence).

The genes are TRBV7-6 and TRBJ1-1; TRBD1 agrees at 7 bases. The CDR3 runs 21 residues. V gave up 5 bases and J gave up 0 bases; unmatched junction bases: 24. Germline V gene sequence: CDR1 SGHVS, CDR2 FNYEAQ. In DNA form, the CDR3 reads TGTGCCAGCAGCCCCTTGAGTCCCGACCTGGGCAGGGGGGAAATGAACACTGAAGCTTTCTTT. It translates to CASSPLSPDLGRGEMNTEAFF.